This TCR beta chain was captured by sequencing in a study of cytomegalovirus exposure and HLA in healthy donors. About the research overall: Most genotyped donors, approximately 77% of 398, had Caucasian-associated genetic ancestry. Study-wide results and limits: A later analysis appeared to link common viral pathogens to several of the most significant clusters. Donors were assumed by presence/absence analyses to have roughly uniform sequencing depth. Earlier analysis looked at TCR beta V segments, and most were productive about 87% or about 30% of the time.

Use of 60 Vbeta and 13 Jbeta primers characterized the PCR. Using immunoSEQ multiplex PCR, the repertoire was profiled, and TCRdb retains in-frame clones only, with some absent. The table records approximately 160,000 clones, around 79% of them present only once. In regard to this clone: Antigen specificity is unknown.

CDR3 length: 15 residues. Trimming removed 5 bases from V and 4 bases from J; junction bases left unmatched: 6. Germline CDR1 reads MGHRA; CDR2 reads YSYEKL. This chain joins TRBV4-1 and TRBJ2-2; the match to TRBD2 covers 8 bases. This clonotype was obtained from a man in his late teens or twenties in good health and CMV-seronegative. Sequenced input: PBMCs. CDR3 protein: CASSAGGSATGELFF. DNA of the CDR3: TGCGCCAGCAGCGCGGGGGGTTCGGCCACCGGGGAGCTGTTTTTT.